Listed below are T cell receptor beta chains from one sample, sequenced in a study of cytomegalovirus exposure and HLA in healthy donors. Profiling relied on immunoSEQ multiplex PCR, and the TCRdb table lists in-frame clones only, not all of them. The sample lists 200,000 or so clones; 84% were seen once. Sequencing was done on a sample of PBMCs. The receptors originated from a woman aged 45-60 years in good health and CMV-seropositive. Both conserved end residues are part of each CDR3. D genes are given only for firm matches. Not every row has a clone size; where given, it reads once, few, many or a size class.

D gene: NA
V gene: TRBV4-1
J gene: TRBJ2-1
clone size: NA
CDR3 DNA: TGCGCCAGCAGCCCGGGTATTGAACTTTTAAGCTCCTACAATGAGCAGTTCTTC
CDR3 protein: CASSPGIELLSSYNEQFF

D gene: NA
V gene: TRBV4-1
J gene: TRBJ2-5
clone size: NA
CDR3 DNA: TGCGCCAGCAGCCAAGGACAAGTAAAAGGAGAGACCCAGTACTTC
CDR3 protein: CASSQGQVKGETQYF

D gene: TRBD2
V gene: TRBV7-2
J gene: TRBJ2-3
clone size: few
CDR3 DNA: TGTGCCAGCAGCTTAAACCCTAGCGGAGCTAGCACAGATACGCAGTATTTT
CDR3 protein: CASSLNPSGASTDTQYF

D gene: TRBD1
V gene: TRBV4-3
J gene: TRBJ1-2
clone size: NA
CDR3 DNA: TGCGCCAGCAGCCGGGACAGGGGGCCTGGAGGCTATGGCTACACCTTC
CDR3 protein: CASSRDRGPGGYGYTF

D gene: TRBD1
V gene: TRBV5-4
J gene: TRBJ1-4
clone size: few
CDR3 DNA: TGTGCCAGCAGCATAAGACAGGGGGAAAAACTGTTTTTT
CDR3 protein: CASSIRQGEKLFF

D gene: NA
V gene: TRBV9
J gene: TRBJ1-1
clone size: NA
CDR3 DNA: TGTGCCAGCAGCAAGCTCGAGAACACTGAAGCTTTCTTT
CDR3 protein: CASSKLENTEAFF

D gene: TRBD1
V gene: TRBV28
J gene: TRBJ2-3
clone size: NA
CDR3 DNA: TGTGCCAGCAGTCCCGGGACAGGGGCCACAGATACGCAGTATTTT
CDR3 protein: CASSPGTGATDTQYF

D gene: NA
V gene: TRBV5-1
J gene: TRBJ2-7
clone size: NA
CDR3 DNA: TGCGCCAGCAAATCCGGAGCGGAATCCTACCACGAGCAGTACTTC
CDR3 protein: CASKSGAESYHEQYF

D gene: TRBD1
V gene: TRBV19
J gene: TRBJ2-7
clone size: NA
CDR3 DNA: TGTGCCAGTCCTACCGGGACAGGGTCTAACGAGCAGTACTTC
CDR3 protein: CASPTGTGSNEQYF

D gene: NA
V gene: TRBV10-1
J gene: TRBJ2-1
clone size: NA
CDR3 DNA: TGCGCCAGCAGTGAGGGGTTCGAGGATGAGCAGTTCTTC
CDR3 protein: CASSEGFEDEQFF

D gene: NA
V gene: TRBV28
J gene: TRBJ2-5
clone size: NA
CDR3 DNA: TGTGCCAGTGGCAGGGAGACCCAGTACTTC
CDR3 protein: CASGRETQYF

D gene: TRBD2
V gene: TRBV5-8
J gene: TRBJ2-3
clone size: NA
CDR3 DNA: TGTGCCAGCAGCCTACCGGGGACTAGATCGCAGTATTTT
CDR3 protein: CASSLPGTRSQYF

D gene: TRBD1
V gene: TRBV5-1
J gene: TRBJ2-5
clone size: NA
CDR3 DNA: TGCGCCAGCAGCGCGGACAGGGTGTTGGAGACCCAGTACTTC
CDR3 protein: CASSADRVLETQYF

D gene: NA
V gene: TRBV2
J gene: TRBJ2-1
clone size: NA
CDR3 DNA: TGTGCCAGCAGCTCAGGGTTGGTGCAGTTCTTC
CDR3 protein: CASSSGLVQFF

D gene: NA
V gene: TRBV5-6
J gene: TRBJ2-3
clone size: NA
CDR3 DNA: TGTGCCAGCAGCTTGGCCTCCTGGGGCTCGGGCACAGATACGCAGTATTTT
CDR3 protein: CASSLASWGSGTDTQYF

D gene: NA
V gene: TRBV5-1
J gene: TRBJ1-5
clone size: NA
CDR3 DNA: TGCGCCAGCAGCTTGGAATGGGGGGGCGGTCAGCCCCAGCATTTT
CDR3 protein: CASSLEWGGGQPQHF

D gene: NA
V gene: TRBV6-6
J gene: TRBJ2-1
clone size: NA
CDR3 DNA: TGTGCCAGCACCATAGCTAGCTCCTACAATGAGCAGTTCTTC
CDR3 protein: CASTIASSYNEQFF

D gene: TRBD1
V gene: TRBV27
J gene: TRBJ2-7
clone size: NA
CDR3 DNA: TGTGCCAGCAGTGGGGACAGGGACTACGAGCAGTACTTC
CDR3 protein: CASSGDRDYEQYF